These 5 T cell receptor beta chains share one sample of origin, sequenced in a study of response to subunit inactivated influenza vaccine. TCRdb reprocessed the RT-PCR reads via MiXCR and lists one record per CDR3 protein. This sample has 550,000 to 650,000 distinct CDR3 sequences; roughly 12% occur once, and the top ten carry roughly a tenth. Specimen: PBMCs from blood, collected on the day of vaccination. The receptors here all came from a man aged 45-65 years who received an inactivated influenza vaccine.

This clonotype was detected only a few times. The chain carries TRBV20-1 and TRBJ2-6; the D call may be TRBD1 or TRBD2 (5 bases each). Deletions cut 3 bases from V and 0 bases from J, with 18 bases between. Germline V gene sequence: CDR1 DFQATT, CDR2 SNEGSKA (reference sequence). This CDR3 comprises 18 residues. This chain's CDR3 is CSASEYPGRTSGANVLTF. The CDR3 DNA reads as TGCAGTGCTAGTGAATATCCGGGACGGACCTCTGGGGCCAACGTCCTGACTTTC.

The chain joins TRBV28 to TRBJ1-1; 8 bases agree with TRBD1. Germline assignment: CDR1 MDHEN and CDR2 SYDVKM. The junction had 10 bases not matched to a gene; V was cut back by 10 bases and J by 0 bases. CDR3 length: 15 residues. CDR3 DNA sequence: TGTGCCATAATGCGGAGCAGGGGGCTGAACACTGAAGCTTTCTTT. Translated: CAIMRSRGLNTEAFF.

This clonotype was detected only once. The rearrangement joins TRBV20-1 to TRBJ2-3, with TRBD2 matching over 7 bases. CDR1 and CDR2 from the germline V gene are DFQATT and SNEGSKA (reference sequence). This CDR3 is 14 amino acids long. V was clipped by 5 bases and J by 0 bases; unmatched bases: 5. The CDR3 reads CSAHSGSSTDTQYF. CDR3 in DNA: TGCAGTGCTCATAGCGGGTCTAGCACAGATACGCAGTATTTT.

This chain links TRBV7-9 with TRBJ2-3; D is uncertain. The CDR3 runs to 15 residues. Germline V gives CDR1 SEHNR, CDR2 FQNEAQ (reference sequence). V was trimmed by 5 bases and J by 1 base, leaving 13 bases between them. DNA of the CDR3: TGTGCCAGCAGCCCCCGCGTCGGGCGCACAGATACGCAGTATTTT. As protein: CASSPRVGRTDTQYF.

Worth noting for this clonotype: An end of the junction differs from the germline gene, which may be a read error. The chain links TRBV5-1 to TRBJ2-7; D not resolved. CDR3 length: 14 residues. CDR1 SGHRS and CDR2 YFSETQ come from the germline V gene. CDR3: CASTLGDEGYEQYF. CDR3 coding DNA: TGCGCCAGCACCTTGGGCGACGAAGGTTACGAGCAGTACTTC.